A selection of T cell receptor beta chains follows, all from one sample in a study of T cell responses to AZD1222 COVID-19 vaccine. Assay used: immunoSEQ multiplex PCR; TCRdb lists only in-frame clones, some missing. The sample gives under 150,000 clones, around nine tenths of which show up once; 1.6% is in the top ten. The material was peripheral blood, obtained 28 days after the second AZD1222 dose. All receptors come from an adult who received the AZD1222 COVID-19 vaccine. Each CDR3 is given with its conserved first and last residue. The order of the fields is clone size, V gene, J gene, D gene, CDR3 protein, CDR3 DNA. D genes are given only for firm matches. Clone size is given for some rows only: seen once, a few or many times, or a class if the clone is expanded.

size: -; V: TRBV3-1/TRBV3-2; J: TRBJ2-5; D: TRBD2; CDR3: CASSPLGTTSQETQYF; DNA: TGTGCCAGCAGCCCCCTCGGGACTACGAGCCAAGAGACCCAGTACTTC
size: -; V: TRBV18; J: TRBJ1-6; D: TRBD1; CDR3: CASSGTGGLTYSPLHF; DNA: TGTGCCAGCTCCGGGACAGGGGGCCTAACCTATTCACCCCTCCACTTT
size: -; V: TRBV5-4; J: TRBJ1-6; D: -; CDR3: CASSLAADTNSPLHF; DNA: TGTGCCAGCAGCTTGGCGGCCGACACTAATTCACCCCTCCACTTT
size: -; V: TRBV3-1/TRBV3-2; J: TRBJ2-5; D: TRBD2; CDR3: CASSQVPGGGETQYF; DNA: TGTGCCAGCAGCCAAGTCCCGGGAGGGGGGGAGACCCAGTACTTC
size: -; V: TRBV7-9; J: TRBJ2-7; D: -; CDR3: CASSLASSGEQYF; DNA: TGTGCCAGCAGCTTAGCTTCTTCGGGCGAGCAGTACTTC
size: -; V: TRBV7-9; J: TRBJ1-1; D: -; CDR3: CASSFGGSGTEAFF; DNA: TGTGCCAGCAGCTTCGGGGGCTCGGGCACTGAAGCTTTCTTT
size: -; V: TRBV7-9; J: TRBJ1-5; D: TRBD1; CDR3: CASSKEDRGQPQHF; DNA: TGTGCCAGCAGCAAAGAGGACAGGGGTCAGCCCCAGCATTTT
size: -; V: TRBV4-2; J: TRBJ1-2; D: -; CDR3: CASSRGTYGYTF; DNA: TGTGCCAGCAGCCGCGGCACATATGGCTACACCTTC
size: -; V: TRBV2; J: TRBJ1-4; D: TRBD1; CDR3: CASVRGTGGEKLFF; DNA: TGTGCCAGCGTTAGGGGGACAGGGGGCGAAAAACTGTTTTTT
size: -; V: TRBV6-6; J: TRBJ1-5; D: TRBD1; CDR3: CASSLGQGGHPQHF; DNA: TGTGCCAGCAGTTTGGGACAGGGCGGTCACCCCCAGCATTTT
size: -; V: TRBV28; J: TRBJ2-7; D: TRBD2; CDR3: CASSPPQVAGHYEQYF; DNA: TGTGCCAGCAGCCCCCCGCAGGTAGCGGGACATTACGAGCAGTACTTC
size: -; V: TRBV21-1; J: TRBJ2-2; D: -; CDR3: CASSNYKHGREDTGELFF; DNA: TGTGCCAGCAGCAATTATAAACACGGGCGGGAGGATACCGGGGAGCTGTTTTTT
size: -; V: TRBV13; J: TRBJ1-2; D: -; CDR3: CASSLNRDYGYTF; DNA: TGTGCCAGCAGCTTGAATAGGGACTATGGCTACACCTTC
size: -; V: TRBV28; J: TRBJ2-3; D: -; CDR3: CASSPGVGSADTQYF; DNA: TGTGCCAGCAGCCCGGGGGTGGGGTCTGCAGATACGCAGTATTTT
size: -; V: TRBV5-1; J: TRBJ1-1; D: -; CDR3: CASSSRPYSAMNTEAFF; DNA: TGCGCCAGCAGCTCCCGACCTTACAGTGCCATGAACACTGAAGCTTTCTTT
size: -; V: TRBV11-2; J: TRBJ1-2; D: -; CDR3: CASSFDGSYGYTF; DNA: TGTGCCAGCAGCTTTGACGGTAGCTATGGCTACACCTTC
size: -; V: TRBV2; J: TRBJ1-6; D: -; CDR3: CASQGAMEDNSPLHF; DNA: TGTGCCAGCCAGGGAGCAATGGAAGATAATTCACCCCTCCACTTT
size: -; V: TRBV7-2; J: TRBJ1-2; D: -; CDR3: CASSPKGGTRSGYTF; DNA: TGTGCCAGCAGCCCGAAAGGAGGGACGCGATCTGGCTACACCTTC
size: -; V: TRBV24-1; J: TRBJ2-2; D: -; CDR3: CATSDSPGTGELFF; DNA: TGTGCCACCAGTGATTCCCCCGGGACCGGGGAGCTGTTTTTT
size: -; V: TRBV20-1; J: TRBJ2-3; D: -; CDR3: CSALHADTQYF; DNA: TGCAGTGCGCTACATGCAGATACGCAGTATTTT
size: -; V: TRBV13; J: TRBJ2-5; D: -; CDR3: CASSLARGQETQYF; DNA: TGTGCCAGCAGCTTAGCCCGGGGCCAAGAGACCCAGTACTTC
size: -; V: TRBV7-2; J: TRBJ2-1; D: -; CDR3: CASSLERSYFNLFF; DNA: TGTGCCAGCAGCTTAGAAAGGTCGTACTTTAACCTTTTCTTC
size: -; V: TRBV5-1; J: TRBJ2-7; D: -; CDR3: CASSPHARDTSYEQYF; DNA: TGCGCCAGCAGCCCACACGCCCGGGACACCTCCTACGAGCAGTACTTC
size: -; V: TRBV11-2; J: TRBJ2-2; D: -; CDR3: CASSSQGEGNGELFF; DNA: TGTGCCAGCAGCTCCCAGGGGGAGGGGAACGGGGAGCTGTTTTTT
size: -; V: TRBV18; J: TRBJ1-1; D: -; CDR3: CASSPTALNTEAFF; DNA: TGTGCCAGCTCACCTACCGCCCTGAACACTGAAGCTTTCTTT
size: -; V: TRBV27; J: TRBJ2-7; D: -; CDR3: CASSSRTGSYEQYF; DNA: TGTGCCAGCAGCTCTAGGACCGGGTCCTACGAGCAGTACTTC
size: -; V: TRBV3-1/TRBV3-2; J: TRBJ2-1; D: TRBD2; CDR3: CASSQDPSGRYNEQFF; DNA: TGTGCCAGCAGCCAAGACCCCAGCGGGAGATACAATGAGCAGTTCTTC
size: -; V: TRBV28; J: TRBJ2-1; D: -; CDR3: CASSLSQYNEQFF; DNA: TGTGCCAGCAGTTTGTCCCAATACAATGAGCAGTTCTTC
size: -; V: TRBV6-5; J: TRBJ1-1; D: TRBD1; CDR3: CASSLRGLRNTEAFF; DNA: TGTGCCAGCAGTTTGAGGGGGCTCCGGAACACTGAAGCTTTCTTT
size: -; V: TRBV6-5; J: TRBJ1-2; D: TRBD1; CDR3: CASSYRGQRYGYTF; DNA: TGTGCCAGCAGTTACCGGGGACAGCGCTATGGCTACACCTTC
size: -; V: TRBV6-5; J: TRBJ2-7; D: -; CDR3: CAARPGRSYEQYF; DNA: TGTGCCGCCAGACCCGGGCGCTCCTACGAGCAGTACTTC
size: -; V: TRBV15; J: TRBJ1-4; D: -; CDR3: CATSGGGLLRKNEKLFF; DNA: TGTGCCACCAGCGGTGGGGGCCTACTAAGGAAAAATGAAAAACTGTTTTTT
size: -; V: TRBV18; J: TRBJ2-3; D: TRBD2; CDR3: CASSPARAGGGRDTQYF; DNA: TGTGCCAGCTCACCGGCACGGGCGGGAGGCGGCAGAGATACGCAGTATTTT
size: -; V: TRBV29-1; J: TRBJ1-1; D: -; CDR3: CSVLVTGMNTEAFF; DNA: TGCAGCGTTCTTGTTACAGGGATGAACACTGAAGCTTTCTTT
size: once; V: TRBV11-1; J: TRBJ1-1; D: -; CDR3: CASSSLRQKNTEAFF; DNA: TGTGCCAGCAGCTCCCTCCGACAAAAGAACACTGAAGCTTTCTTT
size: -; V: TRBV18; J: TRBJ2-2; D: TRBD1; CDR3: CASSLRRTGPTGELFF; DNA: TGTGCCAGCTCACTAAGGAGGACAGGCCCCACCGGGGAGCTGTTTTTT
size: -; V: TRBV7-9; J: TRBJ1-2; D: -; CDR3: CASSSLTVEGYTF; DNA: TGTGCCAGCAGCTCCCTAACTGTCGAGGGCTACACCTTC
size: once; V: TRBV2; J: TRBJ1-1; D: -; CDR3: CATKGRETSTEAFF; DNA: TGTGCCACAAAGGGTAGGGAAACCAGCACTGAAGCTTTCTTT
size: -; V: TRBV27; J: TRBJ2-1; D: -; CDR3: CASSSVGQTAYNEQFF; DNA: TGTGCCAGCAGTTCAGTCGGCCAGACCGCCTACAATGAGCAGTTCTTC
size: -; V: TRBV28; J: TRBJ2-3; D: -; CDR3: CASSAGGGLEDTQYF; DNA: TGTGCCAGCAGTGCCGGTGGGGGGCTAGAAGATACGCAGTATTTT
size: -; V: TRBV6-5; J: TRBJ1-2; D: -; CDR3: CASRSVEVRTYGYTF; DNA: TGTGCCAGCAGGTCGGTTGAAGTACGGACCTATGGCTACACCTTC
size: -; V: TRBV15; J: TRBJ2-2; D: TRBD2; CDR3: CATSRDEAGLAGSVGELFF; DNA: TGTGCCACCAGCAGAGATGAAGCGGGACTAGCGGGAAGTGTCGGGGAGCTGTTTTTT
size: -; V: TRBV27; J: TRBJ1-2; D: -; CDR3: CARPRPRMTLGYTF; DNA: TGTGCCAGGCCGCGACCTAGGATGACTCTTGGCTACACCTTC
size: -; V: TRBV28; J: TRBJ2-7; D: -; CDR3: CASTTDPYEQYF; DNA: TGTGCCAGCACCACGGACCCCTACGAGCAGTACTTC
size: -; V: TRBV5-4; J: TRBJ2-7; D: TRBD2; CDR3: CASSPPPLAGVGYEQYF; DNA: TGTGCCAGCAGCCCTCCGCCTCTAGCGGGAGTTGGCTACGAGCAGTACTTC
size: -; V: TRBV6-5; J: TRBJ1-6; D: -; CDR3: CASIRDISYNSPLHF; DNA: TGTGCCAGCATACGGGATATCTCCTATAATTCACCCCTCCACTTT
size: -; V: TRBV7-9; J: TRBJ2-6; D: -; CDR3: CASSLGPSSGANVLTF; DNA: TGTGCCAGCAGCCTAGGACCATCCTCTGGGGCCAACGTCCTGACTTTC
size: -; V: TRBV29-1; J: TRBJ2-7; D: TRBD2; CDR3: CSVEDPRGVSSYEQYF; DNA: TGCAGCGTTGAAGATCCCCGGGGGGTCTCATCCTACGAGCAGTACTTC
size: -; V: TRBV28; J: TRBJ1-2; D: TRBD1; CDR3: CASSLAGGFNYGYTF; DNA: TGTGCCAGCAGTTTAGCAGGGGGTTTTAACTATGGCTACACCTTC
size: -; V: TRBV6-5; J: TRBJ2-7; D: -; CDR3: CASNSAGSEQYF; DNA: TGTGCCAGCAATTCAGCAGGGTCTGAGCAGTACTTC
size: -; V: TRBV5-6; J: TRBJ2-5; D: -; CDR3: CASSWLQDSPYQETQYF; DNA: TGTGCCAGCAGCTGGTTACAAGATTCCCCGTACCAAGAGACCCAGTACTTC
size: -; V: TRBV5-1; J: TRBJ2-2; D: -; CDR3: CASSSNPRGGTGELFF; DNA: TGCGCCAGCAGCTCTAATCCCAGGGGAGGGACCGGGGAGCTGTTTTTT
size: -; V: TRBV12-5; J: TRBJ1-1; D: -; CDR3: CASGTQTEAFF; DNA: TGTGCTAGTGGGACGCAGACTGAAGCTTTCTTT
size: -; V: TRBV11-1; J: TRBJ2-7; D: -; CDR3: CASRRDNSYEQYF; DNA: TGTGCCAGCAGGCGGGACAACTCCTACGAGCAGTACTTC
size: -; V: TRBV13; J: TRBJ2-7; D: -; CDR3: CASTSAGTPTYEQYF; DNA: TGTGCCAGCACCTCCGCCGGGACACCTACCTACGAGCAGTACTTC